These T cell receptor beta chains were read from a single sample in a study of T cell responses to AZD1222 COVID-19 vaccine. Repertoires were generated with immunoSEQ multiplex PCR, while TCRdb's copy carries only in-frame clones and drops some. Here the sample spans about 200,000 clones, approximately 93% being singletons. Material: peripheral blood, obtained 28 days after the second AZD1222 dose. All receptors derive from an adult who received the AZD1222 COVID-19 vaccine. The conserved cysteine and the conserved F or W are not part of the CDR3 here. Only some rows state a clone size, as once, few, many or a class for expanded clones.

TRBV6-5	.	TRBJ1-5	ASTQGRQPQH
TRBV4-1	.	TRBJ2-3	ASSREITDTQY
TRBV7-2	.	TRBJ1-1	ASSLRWDTEAF
TRBV9	.	TRBJ1-3	ASSLRDSHFGNTIY
TRBV9	.	TRBJ1-6	ASSGGQGFYNSPLH
TRBV19	.	TRBJ1-2	ASSPGQDYGYT
TRBV19	.	TRBJ2-3	ASNGVSGGTDTQY
TRBV4-2	.	TRBJ1-5	ASSQDDRSQPQH
TRBV6-2/TRBV6-3	.	TRBJ2-3	ASSILAGGRDTQY
TRBV12-3/TRBV12-4	.	TRBJ1-5	ASGSLSAQH
TRBV15	.	TRBJ1-3	ATSRDKGAGENTIY
TRBV2	.	TRBJ2-3	ASSPAARERDTQY
TRBV11-2	.	TRBJ1-4	ASSLISGGGSYEKLF
TRBV2	.	TRBJ1-2	AATLDRNYGYT
TRBV14	.	TRBJ1-1	ASSQGWRTGPDLAF
TRBV29-1	.	TRBJ1-3	SGHTGNTIY
TRBV7-2	.	TRBJ1-1	ASSLVAGMNTEAF
TRBV28	.	TRBJ1-2	ASAPQGGGYMWT
TRBV6-2/TRBV6-3	.	TRBJ2-3	ASSLLGGGAAMQY
TRBV29-1	.	TRBJ2-5	SYSGAAQETQY
TRBV30	.	TRBJ2-2	AFNRDRIWDSPARGTGELF
TRBV5-1	.	TRBJ1-6	ASNRERSSYNSPLH
TRBV7-3	.	TRBJ1-3	ASSLGPQSAGNTIY
TRBV5-1	few	TRBJ1-6	ASSSAKVPNSPLH
TRBV6-2/TRBV6-3	.	TRBJ1-5	ASSSRDSFNQPQH
TRBV4-1	.	TRBJ2-7	ASSQDPRSGGYEQY
TRBV5-1	.	TRBJ1-2	ASSSPAGNNYGYT
TRBV18	once	TRBJ1-3	ASSPLGSGSGNTIY
TRBV9	.	TRBJ2-3	ASSVEVGGTDTQY
TRBV4-1	.	TRBJ1-4	ASSQVFWNLHEKLF
TRBV11-1	.	TRBJ1-4	ASSSTGGSNEKLF
TRBV6-5	.	TRBJ1-2	ASSFTAGHGYT
TRBV6-5	.	TRBJ1-1	ASSYSDLGARTEAF
TRBV27	.	TRBJ1-6	ASKDRGYNSPLH
TRBV4-2	once	TRBJ2-7	ASSQPWAGAYEQY
TRBV3-1/TRBV3-2	.	TRBJ1-1	ASRGQGEAF